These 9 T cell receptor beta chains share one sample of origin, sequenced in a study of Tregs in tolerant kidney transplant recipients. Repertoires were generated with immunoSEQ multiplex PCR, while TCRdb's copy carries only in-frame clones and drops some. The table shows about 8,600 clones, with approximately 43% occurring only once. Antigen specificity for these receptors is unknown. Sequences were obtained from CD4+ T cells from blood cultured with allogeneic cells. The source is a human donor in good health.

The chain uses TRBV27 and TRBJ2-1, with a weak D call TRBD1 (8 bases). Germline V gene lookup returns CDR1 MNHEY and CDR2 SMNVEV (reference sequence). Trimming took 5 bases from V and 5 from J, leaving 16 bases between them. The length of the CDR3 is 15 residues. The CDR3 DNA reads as TGTGCCAGCAGTCCCTACAGGGGGGGGAACAATGAGCAGTTCTTC. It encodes CASSPYRGGNNEQFF.

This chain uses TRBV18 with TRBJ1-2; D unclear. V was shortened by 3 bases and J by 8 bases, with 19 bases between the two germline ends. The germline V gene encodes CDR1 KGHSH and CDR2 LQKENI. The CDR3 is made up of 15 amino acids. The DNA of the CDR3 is TGTGCCAGCTCACCGGCCGCAGTCCCGTTAAACGGCTACACCTTC. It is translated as CASSPAAVPLNGYTF.

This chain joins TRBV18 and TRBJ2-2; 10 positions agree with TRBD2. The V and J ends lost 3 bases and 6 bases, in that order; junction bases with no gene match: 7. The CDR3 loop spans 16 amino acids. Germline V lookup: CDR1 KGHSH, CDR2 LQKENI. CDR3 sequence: CASSPLAGVPAGELFF. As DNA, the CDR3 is TGTGCCAGCTCACCGCTAGCGGGGGTTCCGGCCGGGGAGCTGTTTTTT.

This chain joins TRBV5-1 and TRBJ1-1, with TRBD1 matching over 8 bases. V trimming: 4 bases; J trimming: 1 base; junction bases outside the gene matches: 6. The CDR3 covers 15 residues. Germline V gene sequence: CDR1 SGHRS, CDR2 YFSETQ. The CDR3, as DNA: TGCGCCAGCAGCAACGAGGACAGGGCGAACACTGAAGCTTTCTTT. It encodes CASSNEDRANTEAFF.

The CDR3 loop reads CAIRSSGRAADTQYF. The DNA of the CDR3 is TGTGCCATCAGATCTAGCGGGAGGGCCGCAGATACGCAGTATTTT. V and J are TRBV10-3 and TRBJ2-3; 12 bases are a match to TRBD2. CDR3 size: 15 residues. Looked up from germline, CDR1 is ENHRY and CDR2 is SYGVKD. The J segment lost 4 bases and the V segment lost 6 bases, leaving 5 bases of the junction unmatched.

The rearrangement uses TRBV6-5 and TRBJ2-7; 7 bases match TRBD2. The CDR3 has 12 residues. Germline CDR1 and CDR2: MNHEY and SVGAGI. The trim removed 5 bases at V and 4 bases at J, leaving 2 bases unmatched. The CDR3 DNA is TGTGCCAGCAGTGGGGGGGTGTACGAGCAGTACTTC. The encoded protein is CASSGGVYEQYF.

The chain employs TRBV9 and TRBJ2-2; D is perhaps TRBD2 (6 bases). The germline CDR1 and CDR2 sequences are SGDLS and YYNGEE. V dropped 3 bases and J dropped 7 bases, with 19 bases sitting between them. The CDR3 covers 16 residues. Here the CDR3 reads CASSAVVNGGIGELFF. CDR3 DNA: TGTGCCAGCAGCGCCGTAGTGAACGGGGGAATCGGGGAGCTGTTTTTT.

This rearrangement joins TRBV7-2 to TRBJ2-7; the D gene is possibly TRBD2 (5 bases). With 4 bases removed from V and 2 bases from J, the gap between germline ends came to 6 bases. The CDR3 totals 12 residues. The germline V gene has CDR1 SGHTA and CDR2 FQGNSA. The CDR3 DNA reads TGTGCCAGCAGCTCCGGGGCCTACGAGCAGTACTTC. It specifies CASSSGAYEQYF.

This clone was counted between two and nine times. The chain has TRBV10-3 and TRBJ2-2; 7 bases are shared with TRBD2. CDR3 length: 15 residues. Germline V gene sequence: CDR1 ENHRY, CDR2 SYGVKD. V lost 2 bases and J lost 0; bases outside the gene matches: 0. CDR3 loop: CAISETSANTGELFF. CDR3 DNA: TGTGCCATCAGTGAGACTAGCGCGAACACCGGGGAGCTGTTTTTT.